The T cell receptor (beta chain) described here comes from a study of beta chain features in type 1 diabetes. Background on the study: In age, gender and cell yields, patients were similar to healthy donors.

Cells sorted by CD45RO/CCR7/CD25/CD127/CD95/CD27 comprised CD4+ naive, central memory, regulatory and stem cell-like memory cells. CDR1 is LNHDA, CDR2 SQIVND, per germline (reference sequence). V lost 0 bases to trimming and J lost 4 bases, with 13 bases between them. The CDR3 has 16 amino acids. Expressed TCRB transcripts were sequenced because the isolated RNA had all been reverse transcribed beforehand. Produced via immunoSEQ multiplex PCR; TCRdb's table is partial and in-frame only. The sample consists of under 950,000 clones, roughly a sixth of them appearing once. This clonotype was obtained from a woman between 18 and 29 years old in good health. The V gene is TRBV19, the J gene TRBJ2-1, with a weak D call TRBD2 (5 bases). The sample comprised naive CD4+ T cells from blood. The CDR3 nucleotides are TGTGCCAGTAGTATAGATCAGGTTGGGAGTTACAATGAGCAGTTCTTC. This encodes CASSIDQVGSYNEQFF.